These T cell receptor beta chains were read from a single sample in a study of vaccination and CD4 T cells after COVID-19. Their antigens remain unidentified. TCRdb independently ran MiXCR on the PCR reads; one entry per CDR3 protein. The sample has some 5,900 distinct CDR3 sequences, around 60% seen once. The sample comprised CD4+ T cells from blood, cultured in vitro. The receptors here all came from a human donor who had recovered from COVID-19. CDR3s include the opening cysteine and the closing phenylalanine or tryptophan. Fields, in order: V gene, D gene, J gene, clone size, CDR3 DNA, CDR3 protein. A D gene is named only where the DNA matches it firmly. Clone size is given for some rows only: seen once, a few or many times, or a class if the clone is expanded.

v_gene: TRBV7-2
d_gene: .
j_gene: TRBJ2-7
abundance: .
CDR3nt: TGTGCCAGCAGCCCACCCGGGACAATTAACGAGCAGTACTTC
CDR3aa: CASSPPGTINEQYF

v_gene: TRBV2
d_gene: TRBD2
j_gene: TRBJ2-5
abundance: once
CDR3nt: TGTGCCAGCAGTGGGGTAGCGGGGAGTGGGGAGACCCAGTACTTC
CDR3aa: CASSGVAGSGETQYF

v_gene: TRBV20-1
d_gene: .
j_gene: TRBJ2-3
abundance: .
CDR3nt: TGCAGTGCTAGAGATGGGTGGACAGATACGCAGTATTTT
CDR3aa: CSARDGWTDTQYF

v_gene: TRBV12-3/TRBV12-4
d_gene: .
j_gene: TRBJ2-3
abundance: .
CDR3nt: TGTGCCAGCAGTTTTCTGTGGGGCACAGATACGCAGTATTTT
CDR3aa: CASSFLWGTDTQYF

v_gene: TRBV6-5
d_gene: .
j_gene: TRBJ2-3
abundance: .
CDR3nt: TGTGCCAGCAGTTACGGGGGACTCCAGTCTAAAGCGCAGTATTTT
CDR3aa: CASSYGGLQSKAQYF

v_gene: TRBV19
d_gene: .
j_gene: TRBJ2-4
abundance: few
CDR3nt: TGTGCCAGTAGTATATCAGGGTCTAACATTCAGTACTTC
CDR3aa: CASSISGSNIQYF

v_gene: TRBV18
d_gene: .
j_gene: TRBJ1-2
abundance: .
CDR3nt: TGTGCCAGCTCACCAATTGAACAGCAATATAACTATGGCTACACCTTC
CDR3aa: CASSPIEQQYNYGYTF

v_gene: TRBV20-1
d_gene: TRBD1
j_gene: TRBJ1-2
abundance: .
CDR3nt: TGCAGTGCTAGAACGGACAGGGGAATAATAGGTTATGGCTACACCTTC
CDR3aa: CSARTDRGIIGYGYTF

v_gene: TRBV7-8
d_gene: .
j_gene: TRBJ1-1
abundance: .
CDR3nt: TGTGCCAGCAGCTCCAAAGTAGGAGCTTTCTTT
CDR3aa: CASSSKVGAFF

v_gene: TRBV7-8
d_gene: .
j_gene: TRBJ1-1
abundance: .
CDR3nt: TGTGCCAGCAGCTTATCGGGGGGACTTAACACTGAAGCTTTCTTT
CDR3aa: CASSLSGGLNTEAFF

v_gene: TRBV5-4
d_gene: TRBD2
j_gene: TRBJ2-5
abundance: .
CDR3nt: TGTGCCAGCAGCTTACAGCGGGGTGAGACCCAGTACTTC
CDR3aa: CASSLQRGETQYF

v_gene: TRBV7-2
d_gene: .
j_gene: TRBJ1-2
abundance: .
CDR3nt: TGTGCCAGCAGCTTAAGTTTCGGTAGTGGTTATGGCTACACCTTC
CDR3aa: CASSLSFGSGYGYTF

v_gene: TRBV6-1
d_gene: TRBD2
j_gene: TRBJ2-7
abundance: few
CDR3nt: TGTGCCAGCAGTGAAGTAGGCGGGAGCTCCTACGAGCAGTACTTC
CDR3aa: CASSEVGGSSYEQYF

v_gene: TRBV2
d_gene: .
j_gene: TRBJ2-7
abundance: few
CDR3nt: TGTGCCAGCAGTGAAACTCGACAGACTTCCTACGAGCAGTACTTC
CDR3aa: CASSETRQTSYEQYF

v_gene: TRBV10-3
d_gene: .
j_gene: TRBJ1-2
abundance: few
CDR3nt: TGTGCCATCACTTCTACAGGGCCCTATGGCTACACCTTC
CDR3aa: CAITSTGPYGYTF

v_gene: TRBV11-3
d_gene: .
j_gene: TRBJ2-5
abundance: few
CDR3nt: TGTGCCAGCAGCTTGGGGGGCGGAGCGGGGGAGACCCAGTACTTC
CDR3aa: CASSLGGGAGETQYF

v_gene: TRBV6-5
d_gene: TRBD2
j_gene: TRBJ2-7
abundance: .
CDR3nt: TGTGCCAGCAGTTACTGGGCTAGCGGGGACGAGCAGTACTTC
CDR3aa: CASSYWASGDEQYF

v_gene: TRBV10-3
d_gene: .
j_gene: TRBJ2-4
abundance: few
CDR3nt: TGTGCCATCGGGTGGGGGGACAAAAACATTCAGTACTTC
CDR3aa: CAIGWGDKNIQYF

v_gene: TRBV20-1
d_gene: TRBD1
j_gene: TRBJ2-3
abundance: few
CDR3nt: TGCAGTGCTAGCTCTCTGGACAGGGGATTCACAGATACGCAGTATTTT
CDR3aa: CSASSLDRGFTDTQYF

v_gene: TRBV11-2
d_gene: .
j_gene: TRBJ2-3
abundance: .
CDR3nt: TGTGCCAGCAGCTCCCGAAGTGTGGGCGATACGCAGTATTTT
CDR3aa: CASSSRSVGDTQYF

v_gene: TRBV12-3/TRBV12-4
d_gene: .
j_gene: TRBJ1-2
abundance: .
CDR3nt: TGTGCCAGCAGTTTCCTCGGGTATGGCTACACCTTC
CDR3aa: CASSFLGYGYTF

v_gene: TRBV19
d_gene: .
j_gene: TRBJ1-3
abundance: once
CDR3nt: TGTGCCAGTAGTGCGGTCGGAGGGACTGGAAACACCATATATTTT
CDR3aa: CASSAVGGTGNTIYF

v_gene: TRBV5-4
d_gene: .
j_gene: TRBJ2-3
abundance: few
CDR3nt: TGTGCCAGCAGCTTGGGGGGGGCTATTGGGGCTAGCACAGATACGCAGTATTTT
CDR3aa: CASSLGGAIGASTDTQYF

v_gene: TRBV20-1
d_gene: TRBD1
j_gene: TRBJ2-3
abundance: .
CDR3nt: TGCAGTGCTAGAGATTGGGACAGTTCTAGCACAGATACGCAGTATTTT
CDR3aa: CSARDWDSSSTDTQYF

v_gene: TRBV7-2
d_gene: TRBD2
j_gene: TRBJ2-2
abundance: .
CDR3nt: TGTGCCAGCAGCCAGGGGACTAGCGGGAGGAAAGTCGGGGAGCTGTTTTTT
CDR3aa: CASSQGTSGRKVGELFF

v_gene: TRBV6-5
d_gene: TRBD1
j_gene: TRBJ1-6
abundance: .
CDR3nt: TGTGCCAGCAGTTTCGGGACAGCTAATTCACCCCTCCACTTT
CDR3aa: CASSFGTANSPLHF

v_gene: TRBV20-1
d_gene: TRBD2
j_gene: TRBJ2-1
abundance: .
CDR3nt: TGCAGTGCTAGAGCAGTAGCGGGTCGTACCTACAATGAGCAGTTCTTC
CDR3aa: CSARAVAGRTYNEQFF

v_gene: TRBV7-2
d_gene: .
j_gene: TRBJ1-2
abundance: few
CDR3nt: TGTGCCAGCAGCACCCGAGGGGGGGTAGCTAACTATGGCTACACCTTC
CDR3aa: CASSTRGGVANYGYTF

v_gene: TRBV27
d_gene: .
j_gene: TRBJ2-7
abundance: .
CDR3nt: TGTGCCAGCAGTCTCCGGCCGGGGAGCTCCTACGAGCAGTACTTC
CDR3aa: CASSLRPGSSYEQYF

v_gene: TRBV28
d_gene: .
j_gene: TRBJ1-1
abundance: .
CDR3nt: TGTGCCAGCAAAGCGGGTGGGGAAGCTTTCTTT
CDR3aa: CASKAGGEAFF

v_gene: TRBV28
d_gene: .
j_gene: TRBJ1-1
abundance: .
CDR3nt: TGTGCCAGCAGTCTCCCCACTGAAGCTTTCTTT
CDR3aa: CASSLPTEAFF

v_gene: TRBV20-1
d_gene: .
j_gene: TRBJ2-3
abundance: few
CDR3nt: TGCAGTGCTAGAGGTAAAGGAGATACGCAGTATTTT
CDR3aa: CSARGKGDTQYF

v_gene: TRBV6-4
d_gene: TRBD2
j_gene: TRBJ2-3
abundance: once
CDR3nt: TGTGCCAGCAGTGACTCAGCGGGAGGTAGCACAGATACGCAGTATTTT
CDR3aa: CASSDSAGGSTDTQYF